These T cell receptor beta chains were read from a single sample in a study of blood T cell repertoires in COVID-19. The data were produced by immunoSEQ multiplex PCR, yet TCRdb's version contains in-frame clones alone and is incomplete. The repertoire holds some 100,000 clones, with approximately 78% as singletons. The sample consisted of peripheral blood. The receptor set was obtained from a man in his fifties or sixties with active or convalescent COVID-19. Both conserved end residues are part of each CDR3. A D gene is named only where the DNA matches it firmly. The listing skips clone size in some rows; elsewhere it reads once, few, many or a size class.

CDR3 protein | CDR3 DNA | V gene | D gene | clone size | J gene
CASSPLQRTPTGELFF | TGTGCCAGCAGCCCCTTACAGAGGACTCCCACCGGGGAGCTGTTTTTT | TRBV3-1/TRBV3-2 | NA | NA | TRBJ2-2
CASSLEVQGRNIQYF | TGTGCCAGCAGCTTAGAGGTACAGGGGAGAAACATTCAGTACTTC | TRBV7-2 | TRBD1 | NA | TRBJ2-4
CASSAQGSYTGELFF | TGCGCCAGCAGTGCACAGGGTTCGTACACCGGGGAGCTGTTTTTT | TRBV10-2 | NA | NA | TRBJ2-2
CASSLSRYNYGYTF | TGTGCCAGCAGTTTATCCCGCTATAACTATGGCTACACCTTC | TRBV6-5 | NA | NA | TRBJ1-2
CASSFREGAEAFF | TGTGCCAGCAGTTTCAGGGAAGGCGCTGAAGCTTTCTTT | TRBV27 | NA | NA | TRBJ1-1
CASRTGGQPQHF | TGTGCCAGCAGGACAGGGGGTCAGCCCCAGCATTTT | TRBV6-5 | TRBD1 | NA | TRBJ1-5
CASSYSGTAYGYTF | TGTGCCAGCAGTTACTCGGGGACAGCCTATGGCTACACCTTC | TRBV6-5 | TRBD1 | NA | TRBJ1-2
CSASIIAGGYNEQFF | TGCAGTGCTAGTATAATAGCGGGGGGTTACAATGAGCAGTTCTTC | TRBV20-1 | TRBD2 | NA | TRBJ2-1
CASSATTGADTQYF | TGTGCCAGCAGTGCCACGACAGGGGCAGATACGCAGTATTTT | TRBV28 | TRBD1 | NA | TRBJ2-3
CASSLDNRGKTQYF | TGCGCCAGCAGCTTGGACAACAGGGGGAAGACCCAGTACTTC | TRBV5-1 | TRBD1 | NA | TRBJ2-5
CASSGNGKWGGVDYGYTF | TGTGCCAGCAGCGGAAATGGAAAATGGGGGGGAGTGGACTATGGCTACACCTTC | TRBV5-6 | NA | NA | TRBJ1-2
CASRQTSNQPQHF | TGTGCCAGCAGGCAGACAAGCAATCAGCCCCAGCATTTT | TRBV28 | NA | NA | TRBJ1-5
CASSFAGGEETQYF | TGCGCCAGCAGCTTTGCGGGGGGTGAGGAGACCCAGTACTTC | TRBV5-1 | TRBD2 | NA | TRBJ2-5
CASSLEASKETQYF | TGCGCCAGCAGCTTGGAAGCTAGCAAGGAGACCCAGTACTTC | TRBV5-1 | NA | NA | TRBJ2-5
CASSKDRANTGELFF | TGTGCCAGCAGCAAGGACAGGGCAAACACCGGGGAGCTGTTTTTT | TRBV11-2 | TRBD1 | NA | TRBJ2-2
CASSTHSRLVNYGYTF | TGTGCCAGTAGTACCCACAGCCGCCTGGTCAACTATGGCTACACCTTC | TRBV19 | NA | NA | TRBJ1-2
CASRRTGNTEAFF | TGTGCCAGCAGACGGACAGGGAACACTGAAGCTTTCTTT | TRBV6-5 | TRBD1 | NA | TRBJ1-1
CASSRDSNYGYTF | TGTGCCAGCAGTCGGGACAGTAACTATGGCTACACCTTC | TRBV12-3/TRBV12-4 | TRBD1 | NA | TRBJ1-2
CASSLEGVGDQPQHF | TGTGCCAGCAGTTTAGAGGGGGTTGGGGATCAGCCCCAGCATTTT | TRBV27 | NA | NA | TRBJ1-5
CASSPPPLNTEAFF | TGTGCCAGCAGCCCCCCCCCGTTGAACACTGAAGCTTTCTTT | TRBV7-2 | NA | NA | TRBJ1-1
CASSSRLAGAYNEQFF | TGTGCCAGCAGCTCCCGACTAGCGGGGGCCTACAATGAGCAGTTCTTC | TRBV13 | TRBD2 | NA | TRBJ2-1
CASSPGTGTPYEQYF | TGTGCCAGCAGTCCAGGGACAGGTACCCCCTACGAGCAGTACTTC | TRBV28 | TRBD1 | once | TRBJ2-7
CASSWDRGTETQYF | TGTGCCAGCAGTTGGGACAGGGGAACAGAGACCCAGTACTTC | TRBV27 | TRBD1 | NA | TRBJ2-5
CATSDPGQGAGNEQFF | TGTGCCACCAGTGACCCGGGACAGGGGGCGGGCAATGAGCAGTTCTTC | TRBV24-1 | TRBD1 | NA | TRBJ2-1